These 26 T cell receptor beta chains were all obtained from the same sample, sequenced in a study. TCRdb re-called the RT-PCR reads through MiXCR, storing one row per CDR3 protein. The data hold approximately 720,000 distinct CDR3 sequences, with over 12% observed a single time. Material for sequencing was memory CD4+ T cells from blood. The receptor set was obtained from a female donor in good health, serving as a healthy control.

With respect to this clonotype: A read error may produce the germline difference seen at one junction end. The genes are TRBV12-3 or TRBV12-4 and TRBJ2-1, with TRBD2 matching over 7 bases. The CDR3 contains 16 residues. The CDR3 coding sequence is TGTTCCAGCAGTTTACGGGCGGGAGCCCCCTACAATGAGCAGTTCTTC. Translating gives CSSSLRAGAPYNEQFF.

The chain joins TRBV6-5 to TRBJ2-5; D call uncertain. The CDR3 sequence is 12 residues long. Germline assignment: CDR1 MNHEY and CDR2 SVGAGI. V was trimmed by 3 bases and J by 5 bases, leaving 7 bases between them. CDR3 protein: CASSYTSETQYF. CDR3 nucleotides: TGTGCCAGCAGTTATACAAGTGAGACCCAGTACTTC.

This clonotype has a count of ten or more. The CDR3 nucleotides read TGTGCCAGCAGTGTACTAGTTACCAATGAGCAGTTCTTC. Its protein is CASSVLVTNEQFF. V gene TRBV12-3 or TRBV12-4 combines with J gene TRBJ2-1; D is perhaps TRBD2 (5 bases). This CDR3 spans 13 amino acids. V was clipped by 5 bases and J by 6 bases, with 11 bases between them.

This clonotype has a count of ten or more. CDR3: CSATPPTGNQETQYF. CDR3 bases: TGCAGTGCTACCCCACCGACAGGGAACCAAGAGACCCAGTACTTC. The chain joins TRBV20-1 to TRBJ2-5; the match to TRBD1 covers 7 bases. CDR1 is DFQATT, CDR2 SNEGSKA, per germline (reference sequence). After removal of 4 bases from V and 0 bases from J, the junction contained 8 bases not matched to a gene. The CDR3 contains 15 residues.

This clonotype was picked up a small number of times. The chain carries TRBV5-1 and TRBJ2-4; 7 bases agree with TRBD1. The germline V gene has CDR1 SGHRS and CDR2 YFSETQ. V gave up 4 bases and J gave up 1 base; unmatched junction bases: 8. This CDR3 region has 16 residues. The CDR3 DNA follows: TGCGCCAGCAGCCTAAATGAACAGGGGGCCAAAAACATTCAGTACTTC. The encoded protein is CASSLNEQGAKNIQYF.

The chain employs TRBV5-4 and TRBJ1-1, with no clear D. The ends were cut back, 0 bases at V and 0 bases at J, with 9 bases in the middle. This CDR3 spans 15 amino acids. Looked up from germline, CDR1 is SGHNT and CDR2 is YYREEE (reference sequence). Here the CDR3 DNA reads TGTGCCAGCAGCTTGGCCAAGAGGATGAACACTGAAGCTTTCTTT. Translated, it gives CASSLAKRMNTEAFF.

This clonotype occurred a few times. CDR3 amino acids: CASSMPGTGYHPDQYF. In nucleotides, the CDR3 is TGTGCCAGTAGTATGCCCGGGACAGGGTACCACCCCGACCAGTACTTC. This rearrangement joins TRBV19 to TRBJ2-5, with TRBD1 identical over 9 bases. This CDR3 contains 16 residues. With 3 bases clipped from V and 10 bases from J, the junction kept 15 bases outside the gene matches. The germline V gene encodes CDR1 LNHDA and CDR2 SQIVND (reference sequence).

This clonotype was detected only a few times. This chain uses TRBV3-1 with TRBJ1-2; perhaps TRBD1 as D (5 bases). This CDR3 contains 14 residues. Trimming cost V 0 bases and J 7 bases, with 12 bases left between them. Germline V gene lookup returns CDR1 LGHDT and CDR2 YNNKEL (reference sequence). The CDR3 bases are TGTGCCAGCAGCCAAGACGGGACGGTGACTGGCTACACCTTC. As protein: CASSQDGTVTGYTF.

The chain links TRBV3-1 to TRBJ2-1, with 15 bases fitting TRBD2. The CDR3 loop spans 19 amino acids. Germline CDR1 reads LGHDT; CDR2 reads YNNKEL (reference sequence). Unmatched junction bases numbered 3, after V lost 0 bases and J lost 0 bases. CDR3 sequence: CASSQEPGLAGGSYNEQFF. The CDR3 region has the DNA TGTGCCAGCAGCCAAGAACCGGGACTAGCGGGGGGCTCCTACAATGAGCAGTTCTTC.

The V call is TRBV27, the J call TRBJ1-5; 9 positions agree with TRBD1. V was pared by 8 bases and J by 2 bases, with 19 bases of the junction left unmatched. The CDR3 runs to 19 residues. Germline-derived CDR1 and CDR2 are MNHEY and SMNVEV (reference sequence). The CDR3 DNA reads as TGTGCCAGCCATGCCCCTAGGGACAGGGTGGGGGTCGGCAATCAGCCCCAGCATTTT. This codes for CASHAPRDRVGVGNQPQHF.

The chain has TRBV7-2 and TRBJ2-1; no firm D call. Germline CDR1 is SGHTA and CDR2 is FQGNSA. This CDR3 spans 12 amino acids. V was pared by 2 bases and J by 10 bases, with 9 bases between. CDR3 region: CASSLYGGEQFF. The CDR3, as DNA: TGTGCCAGCAGCTTATATGGTGGGGAGCAGTTCTTC.

The CDR3 region is CASNQRGTQYF. The CDR3 DNA sequence: TGTGCCAGCAACCAGCGAGGGACCCAGTACTTC. The V call is TRBV6-6, the J call TRBJ2-5; no definite D call. The germline V gene has CDR1 MNHNY and CDR2 SVGAGI (reference sequence). The V end lost 7 bases, the J end lost 7 bases, and 10 bases lay between the germline ends. CDR3 length: 11 residues.

The chain carries TRBV5-1 and TRBJ2-1; D gene uncertain. This CDR3 has 12 amino acids. CDR1 SGHRS and CDR2 YFSETQ come from the germline V gene. The germline V and J ends were trimmed by 2 bases and 8 bases, with 8 bases remaining between them. CDR3 sequence: CASSFNDHEQFF. The CDR3 nucleotides read TGCGCCAGCAGCTTCAATGATCATGAGCAGTTCTTC.

There are many counts of this clonotype. The chain couples TRBV6-5 to TRBJ1-3; 7 nucleotides align to TRBD1. The germline CDR1 and CDR2 sequences are MNHEY and SVGAGI. The ends lost 6 bases at V and 0 bases at J; junction bases unmatched: 8. This CDR3 is built from 16 residues. For the CDR3, the DNA is TGTGCCAGCAGAGGGGGCCTAGATATCTCTGGAAACACCATATATTTT. Translating it yields CASRGGLDISGNTIYF.

This clonotype was seen a handful of times. This chain links TRBV28 with TRBJ1-6; tentative D call: TRBD1 (5 bases). In germline, CDR1 is MDHEN, CDR2 SYDVKM. V lost 8 bases and J 9 bases, leaving 14 bases between the germline ends. CDR3 size: 13 residues. The DNA for the CDR3 is TGTGCCAGCGTACTGCCGGGGGGTTCACCCCTCCACTTT. It translates to CASVLPGGSPLHF.

This clonotype has just a few counts. The chain couples TRBV5-6 to TRBJ2-5, with 10 bases lining up with TRBD2. The germline V gene encodes CDR1 SGHDT and CDR2 YYEEEE. The V segment lost 5 bases and the J segment 5 bases; nucleotides outside the gene matches: 6. CDR3 length: 14 residues. Here the CDR3 reads CASRAGGSDETQYF. The CDR3 bases are TGTGCCAGCAGAGCGGGGGGGAGTGACGAGACCCAGTACTTC.

This clonotype was detected many times. The chain employs TRBV12-3 or TRBV12-4 and TRBJ2-3; TRBD1 might be the D (6 bases). There are 16 residues in the CDR3. Trimming pared 5 bases from V and 2 bases from J, leaving 17 bases between. This CDR3 is CASSNSWTDLTDTQYF. CDR3 DNA sequence: TGTGCCAGCAGTAATTCGTGGACAGACCTCACAGATACGCAGTATTTT.

This chain uses TRBV10-2 with TRBJ2-3, with 7 nucleotides matching TRBD2. This CDR3 comprises 14 residues. Per the germline V gene, CDR1 is WSHSY and CDR2 is SAAADI. Trimming removed 5 bases from V and 0 bases from J; junction bases left unmatched: 2. In nucleotides, the CDR3 is TGCGCCAGCAGTAGCGGGATGAGCACAGATACGCAGTATTTT. This sequence encodes CASSSGMSTDTQYF.

This clonotype has only a few counts. The CDR3 region is CASTGTGSGGPYNSPLHF. DNA of the CDR3: TGTGCCAGCACCGGTACAGGGTCTGGAGGCCCCTATAATTCACCCCTCCACTTT. This chain uses TRBV18 with TRBJ1-6; a possible D gene is TRBD1 (6 bases). The germline V and J ends were trimmed by 8 bases and 2 bases, with 22 bases remaining between them. Germline V lookup: CDR1 KGHSH, CDR2 LQKENI. The CDR3 is made up of 18 amino acids. The variable domain in full, completed from reference TRBV18 and TRBJ1-6, reads NAGVMQNPRHLVRRRGQEARLRCSPMKGHSHVYWYRQLPEEGLKFMVYLQKENIIDESGMPKERFSAEFPKEGPSILRIQQVVRGDSAAYFCASTGTGSGGPYNSPLHFGNGTRLTVT.

The chain couples TRBV7-2 to TRBJ2-7; the D is unclear. The CDR3 length is 13 residues. Trimming took off 1 base at V and 4 bases at J, with 8 bases between the two ends. The V gene's germline CDR1 is SGHTA and CDR2 FQGNSA. CDR3 in DNA: TGTGCCAGCAGCTTAGTAGAACGTTACGAGCAGTACTTC. Translating gives CASSLVERYEQYF. Together with reference TRBV7-2 and TRBJ2-7, the CDR3 gives the full variable domain: GAGVSQSPSNKVTEKGKDVELRCDPISGHTALYWYRQSLGQGLEFLIYFQGNSAPDKSGLPSDRFSAERTGGSVSTLTIQRTQQEDSAVYLCASSLVERYEQYFGPGTRLTVT.

This clonotype was detected ten times or more. This CDR3 is CASSVTPSGVYNEQFF. The CDR3 region has the DNA TGTGCCAGCAGCGTAACCCCTAGCGGGGTATACAATGAGCAGTTCTTC. The rearrangement links TRBV9 to TRBJ2-1; 9 nucleotides line up with TRBD2. The CDR3 covers 16 residues. J gave up 4 bases and V 1 base, and 6 bases lay outside the gene matches. CDR1 is SGDLS, CDR2 YYNGEE, per germline. Full variable domain (outside the CDR3, taken from reference TRBV9 and TRBJ2-1): DSGVTQTPKHLITATGQRVTLRCSPRSGDLSVYWYQQSLDQGLQFLIQYYNGEERAKGNILERFSAQQFPDLHSELNLSSLELGDSALYFCASSVTPSGVYNEQFFGPGTRLTVL.

This clonotype has more than one count but fewer than ten. The V gene is TRBV6-5, the J gene TRBJ2-5; D possibly corresponds to TRBD2 (5 bases). Germline CDR1 is MNHEY and CDR2 is SVGAGI. The length of the CDR3 is 15 residues. Deletions cut 2 bases from V and 6 bases from J, with 16 bases between. This CDR3 reads CASSYTFSALKTQYF. The CDR3 DNA is TGTGCCAGCAGTTACACCTTTAGCGCCCTGAAGACCCAGTACTTC.

This clonotype appeared a few times. The chain has TRBV7-9 and TRBJ1-4, with TRBD1 matching over 9 bases. Germline CDR1 and CDR2: SEHNR and FQNEAQ (reference sequence). J lost 0 bases, V lost 4 bases, and 15 bases had no gene match. There are 20 residues in the CDR3. The DNA of the CDR3 is TGTGCCAGCAGCTACGCGACAGGACAGGGGAGGTTAGCAACTAATGAAAAACTGTTTTTT. Encoded protein: CASSYATGQGRLATNEKLFF.

This rearrangement joins TRBV12-3 or TRBV12-4 to TRBJ1-6, with unresolved D. The germline V and J ends were trimmed by 5 bases and 2 bases, with 4 bases remaining between them. The CDR3 covers 13 residues. The CDR3 bases are TGTGCCAGCAGTCCCCCCTATAATTCACCCCTCCACTTT. Residues: CASSPPYNSPLHF.

This clonotype was detected a few times. The chain couples TRBV5-1 to TRBJ2-1; TRBD2 agrees at 8 bases. CDR1 and CDR2 (germline): SGHRS, YFSETQ. The V segment lost 3 bases and the J segment 5 bases; nucleotides outside the gene matches: 7. The CDR3 is 15 amino acids. CDR3 bases: TGCGCCAGCAGCTCTCAGCGGGGGAGGGACAATGAGCAGTTCTTC. Translating it yields CASSSQRGRDNEQFF.

CDR3 coding DNA: TGTGCGAGCGGACTGGCGTTCGAGCAGTACTTC. Protein product: CASGLAFEQYF. The chain is built from TRBV28 and TRBJ2-7, with a tentative D call TRBD2 (5 bases). The CDR3 is 11 residues long. CDR1 and CDR2 from the germline V gene are MDHEN and SYDVKM.